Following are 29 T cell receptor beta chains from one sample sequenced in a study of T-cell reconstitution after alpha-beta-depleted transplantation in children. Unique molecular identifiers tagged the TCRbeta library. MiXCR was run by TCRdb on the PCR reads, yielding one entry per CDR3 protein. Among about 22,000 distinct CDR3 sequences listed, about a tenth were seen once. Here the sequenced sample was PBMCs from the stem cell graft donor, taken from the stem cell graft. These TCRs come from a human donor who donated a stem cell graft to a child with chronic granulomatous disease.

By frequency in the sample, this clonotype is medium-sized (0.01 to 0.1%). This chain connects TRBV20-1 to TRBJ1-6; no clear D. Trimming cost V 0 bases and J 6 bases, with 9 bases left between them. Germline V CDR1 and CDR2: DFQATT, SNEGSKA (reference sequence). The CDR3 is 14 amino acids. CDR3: CSARDPASNSPLHF. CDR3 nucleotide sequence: TGCAGTGCTAGAGATCCGGCCTCTAATTCACCCCTCCACTTT.

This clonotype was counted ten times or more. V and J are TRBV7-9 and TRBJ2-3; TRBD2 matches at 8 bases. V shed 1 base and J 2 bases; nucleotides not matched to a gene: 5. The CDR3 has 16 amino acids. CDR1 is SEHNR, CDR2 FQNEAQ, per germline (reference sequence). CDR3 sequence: CASSLEAGGNTDTQYF. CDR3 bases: TGTGCCAGCAGCTTAGAGGCGGGGGGAAACACAGATACGCAGTATTTT.

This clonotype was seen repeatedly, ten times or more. CDR3 amino acids: CASSLAIRAWGDEQYF. The DNA of the CDR3 is TGTGCCAGCAGTTTAGCGATCAGGGCTTGGGGCGACGAGCAGTACTTC. This rearrangement joins TRBV12-3 or TRBV12-4 to TRBJ2-7; D possibly corresponds to TRBD1 (5 bases). The CDR3 runs 16 residues. V was cut by 0 bases and J by 5 bases, with 17 bases left in between.

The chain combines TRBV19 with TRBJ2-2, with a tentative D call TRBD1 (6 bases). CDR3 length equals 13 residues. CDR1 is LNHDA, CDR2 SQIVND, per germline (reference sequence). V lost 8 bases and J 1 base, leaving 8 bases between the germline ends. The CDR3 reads CASFRGNTGELFF. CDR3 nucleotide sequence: TGTGCCAGTTTCAGGGGGAACACCGGGGAGCTGTTTTTT.

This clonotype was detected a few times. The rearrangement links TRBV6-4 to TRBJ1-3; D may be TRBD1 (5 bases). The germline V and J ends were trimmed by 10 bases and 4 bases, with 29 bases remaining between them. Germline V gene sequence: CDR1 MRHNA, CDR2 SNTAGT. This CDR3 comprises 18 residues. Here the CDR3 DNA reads TGTGCCATCTGTTTGCCCTCCGGGACTTCGATGTCCGGAAACACCATATATTTT. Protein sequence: CAICLPSGTSMSGNTIYF.

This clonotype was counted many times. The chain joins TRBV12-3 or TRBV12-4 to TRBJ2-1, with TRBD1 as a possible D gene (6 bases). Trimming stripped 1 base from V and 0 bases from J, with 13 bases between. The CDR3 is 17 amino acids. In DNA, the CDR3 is TGTGCCAGCAGTTTAGGGCTAACAGGGCGCTCCTACAATGAGCAGTTCTTC. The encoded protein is CASSLGLTGRSYNEQFF.

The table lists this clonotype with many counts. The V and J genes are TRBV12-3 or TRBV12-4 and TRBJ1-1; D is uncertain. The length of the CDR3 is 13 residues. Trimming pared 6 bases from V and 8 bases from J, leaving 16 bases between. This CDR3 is CASSRPVLGEAFF. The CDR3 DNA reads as TGTGCCAGCAGCCGCCCGGTTTTGGGAGAAGCTTTCTTT.

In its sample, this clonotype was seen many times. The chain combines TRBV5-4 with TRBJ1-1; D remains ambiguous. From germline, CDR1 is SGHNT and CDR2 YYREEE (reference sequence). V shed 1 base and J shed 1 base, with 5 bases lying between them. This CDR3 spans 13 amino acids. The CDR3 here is CASSLIENTEAFF. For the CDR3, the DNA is TGTGCCAGCAGCTTGATCGAGAACACTGAAGCTTTCTTT. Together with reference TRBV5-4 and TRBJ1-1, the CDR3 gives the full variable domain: ETGVTQSPTHLIKTRGQQVTLRCSSQSGHNTVSWYQQALGQGPQFIFQYYREEENGRGNFPPRFSGLQFPNYSSELNVNALELDDSALYLCASSLIENTEAFFGQGTRLTVV.

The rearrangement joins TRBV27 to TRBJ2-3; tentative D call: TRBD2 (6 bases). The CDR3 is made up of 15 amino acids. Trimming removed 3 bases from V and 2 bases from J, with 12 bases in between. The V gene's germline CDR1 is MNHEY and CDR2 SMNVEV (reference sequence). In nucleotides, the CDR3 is TGTGCCAGCAGTTTTGGGGGGAGATTCACAGATACGCAGTATTTT. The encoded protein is CASSFGGRFTDTQYF.

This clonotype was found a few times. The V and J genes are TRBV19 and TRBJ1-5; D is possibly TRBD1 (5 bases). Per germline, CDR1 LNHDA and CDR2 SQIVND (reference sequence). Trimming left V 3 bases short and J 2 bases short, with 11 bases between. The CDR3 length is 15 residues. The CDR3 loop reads CASSIPQGRNQPQHF. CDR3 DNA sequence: TGTGCCAGTAGTATTCCCCAGGGACGCAATCAGCCCCAGCATTTT.

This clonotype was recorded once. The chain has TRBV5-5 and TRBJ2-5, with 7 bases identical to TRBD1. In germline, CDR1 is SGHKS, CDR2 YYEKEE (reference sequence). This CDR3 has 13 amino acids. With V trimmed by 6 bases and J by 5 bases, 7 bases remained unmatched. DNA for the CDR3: TGTGCCAGCACCAGAAGGGGGCTTGAGACCCAGTACTTC. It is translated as CASTRRGLETQYF.

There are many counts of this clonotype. The DNA for the CDR3 is TGTGCCAGCAGTGGTGGGCGTGATCGGGAGACCCAGTACTTC. The encoded protein is CASSGGRDRETQYF. This rearrangement joins TRBV25-1 to TRBJ2-5, with D uncertain. CDR1 and CDR2 from the germline V gene are MGHDK and SYGVNS. Trimming removed 4 bases from V and 5 bases from J, with 14 bases in between. This CDR3 region has 14 residues.

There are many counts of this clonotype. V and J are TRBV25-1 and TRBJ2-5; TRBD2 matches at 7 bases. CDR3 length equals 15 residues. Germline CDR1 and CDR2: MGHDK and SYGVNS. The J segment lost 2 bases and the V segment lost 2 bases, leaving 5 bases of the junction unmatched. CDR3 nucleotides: TGTGCCAGCAGTGAACAAGGACTAGATCAAGAGACCCAGTACTTC. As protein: CASSEQGLDQETQYF.

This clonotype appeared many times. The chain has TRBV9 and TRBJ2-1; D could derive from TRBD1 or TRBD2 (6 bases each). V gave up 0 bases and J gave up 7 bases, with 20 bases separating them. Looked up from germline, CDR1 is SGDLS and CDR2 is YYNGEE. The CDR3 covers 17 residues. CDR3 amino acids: CASSVGGGLITGNEQFF. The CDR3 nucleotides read TGTGCCAGCAGCGTAGGAGGGGGACTCATTACCGGGAATGAGCAGTTCTTC.

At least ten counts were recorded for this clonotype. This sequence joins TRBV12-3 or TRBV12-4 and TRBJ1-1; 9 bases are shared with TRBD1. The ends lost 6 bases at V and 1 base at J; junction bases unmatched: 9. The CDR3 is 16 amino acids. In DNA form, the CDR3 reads TGTGCCAGCAGCCCCTCCGACAGGGGGAGGAACACTGAAGCTTTCTTT. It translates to CASSPSDRGRNTEAFF.

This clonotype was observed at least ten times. The CDR3 sequence is CASSTSGCRHNQPQHF. The CDR3 DNA follows: TGTGCCAGCAGCACGTCGGGGTGTAGGCACAATCAGCCCCAGCATTTT. The chain combines TRBV21-1 with TRBJ1-5. TRBV21-1 corresponds to a pseudogene. The CDR3 has 16 amino acids.

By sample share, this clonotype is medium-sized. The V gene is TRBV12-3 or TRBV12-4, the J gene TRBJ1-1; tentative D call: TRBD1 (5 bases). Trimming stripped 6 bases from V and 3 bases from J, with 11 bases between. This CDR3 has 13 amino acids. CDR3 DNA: TGTGCCAGCAGCCTACGCAGGGACACTGAAGCTTTCTTT. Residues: CASSLRRDTEAFF.

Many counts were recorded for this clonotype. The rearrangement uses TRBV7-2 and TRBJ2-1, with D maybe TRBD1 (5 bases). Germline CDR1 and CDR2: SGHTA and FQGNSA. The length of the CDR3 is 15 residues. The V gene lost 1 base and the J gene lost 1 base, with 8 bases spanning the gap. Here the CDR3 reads CASSLGGYSYNEQFF. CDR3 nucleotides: TGTGCCAGCAGCTTAGGGGGCTATTCCTACAATGAGCAGTTCTTC. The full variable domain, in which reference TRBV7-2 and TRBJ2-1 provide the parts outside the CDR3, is GAGVSQSPSNKVTEKGKDVELRCDPISGHTALYWYRQSLGQGLEFLIYFQGNSAPDKSGLPSDRFSAERTGGSVSTLTIQRTQQEDSAVYLCASSLGGYSYNEQFFGPGTRLTVL.

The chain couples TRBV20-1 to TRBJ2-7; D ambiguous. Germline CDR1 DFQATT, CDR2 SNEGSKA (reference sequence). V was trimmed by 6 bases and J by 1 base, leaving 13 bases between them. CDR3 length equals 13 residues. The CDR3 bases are TGCAGTGCCTTCGGCGAATTATCCTACGAGCAGTACTTC. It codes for CSAFGELSYEQYF.

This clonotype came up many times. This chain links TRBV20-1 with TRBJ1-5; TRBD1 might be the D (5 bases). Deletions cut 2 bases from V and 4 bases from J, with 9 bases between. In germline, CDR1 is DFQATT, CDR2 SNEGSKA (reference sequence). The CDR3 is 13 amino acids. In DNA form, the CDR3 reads TGCAGTGCTAGAAGGGACGGGAATCAGCCCCAGCATTTT. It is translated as CSARRDGNQPQHF.

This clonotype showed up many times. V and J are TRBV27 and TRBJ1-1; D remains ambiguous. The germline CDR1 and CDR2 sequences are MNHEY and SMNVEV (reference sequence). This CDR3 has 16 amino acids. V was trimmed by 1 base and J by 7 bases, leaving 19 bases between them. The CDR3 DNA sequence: TGTGCCAGCAGTTTATTAATGGTGGAGACCTACGGTGAAGCTTTCTTT. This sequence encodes CASSLLMVETYGEAFF.

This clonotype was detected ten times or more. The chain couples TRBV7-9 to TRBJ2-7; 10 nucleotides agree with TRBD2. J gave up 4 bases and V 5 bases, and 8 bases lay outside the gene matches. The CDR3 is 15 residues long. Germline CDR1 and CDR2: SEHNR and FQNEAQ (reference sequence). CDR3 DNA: TGTGCCAGCAGCGGGGCACTAGCGGGACGATACGAGCAGTACTTC. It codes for CASSGALAGRYEQYF. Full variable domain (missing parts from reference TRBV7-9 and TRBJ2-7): DTGVSQNPRHKITKRGQNVTFRCDPISEHNRLYWYRQTLGQGPEFLTYFQNEAQLEKSRLLSDRFSAERPKGSFSTLEIQRTEQGDSAMYLCASSGALAGRYEQYFGPGTRLTVT.

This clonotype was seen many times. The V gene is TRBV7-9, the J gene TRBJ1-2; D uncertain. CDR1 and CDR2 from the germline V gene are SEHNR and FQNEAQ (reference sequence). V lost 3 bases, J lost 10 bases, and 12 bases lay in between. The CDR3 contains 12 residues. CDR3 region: CASSFTYRDYTF. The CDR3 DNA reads TGTGCCAGCAGCTTTACTTACAGAGACTACACCTTC. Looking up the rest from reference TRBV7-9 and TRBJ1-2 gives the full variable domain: DTGVSQNPRHKITKRGQNVTFRCDPISEHNRLYWYRQTLGQGPEFLTYFQNEAQLEKSRLLSDRFSAERPKGSFSTLEIQRTEQGDSAMYLCASSFTYRDYTFGSGTRLTVV.

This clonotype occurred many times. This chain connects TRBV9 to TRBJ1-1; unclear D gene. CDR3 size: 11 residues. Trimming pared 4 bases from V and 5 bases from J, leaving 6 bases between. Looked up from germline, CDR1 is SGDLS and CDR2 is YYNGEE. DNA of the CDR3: TGTGCCAGCAGCCCGAGAACTGAAGCTTTCTTT. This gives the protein CASSPRTEAFF.

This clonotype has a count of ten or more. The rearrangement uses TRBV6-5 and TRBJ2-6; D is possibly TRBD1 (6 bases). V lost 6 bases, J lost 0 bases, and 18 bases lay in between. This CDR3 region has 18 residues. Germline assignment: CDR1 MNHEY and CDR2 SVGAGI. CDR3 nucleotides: TGTGCCAGCAGCCAACTACAGGGCTTAAGCTCTGGGGCCAACGTCCTGACTTTC. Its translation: CASSQLQGLSSGANVLTF.

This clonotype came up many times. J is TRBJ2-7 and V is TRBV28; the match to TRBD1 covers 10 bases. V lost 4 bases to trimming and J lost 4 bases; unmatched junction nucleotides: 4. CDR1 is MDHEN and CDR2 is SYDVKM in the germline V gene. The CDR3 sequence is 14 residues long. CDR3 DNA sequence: TGTGCCAGCAGTTGGCCGGGACAGGGGTACGAGCAGTACTTC. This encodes CASSWPGQGYEQYF.

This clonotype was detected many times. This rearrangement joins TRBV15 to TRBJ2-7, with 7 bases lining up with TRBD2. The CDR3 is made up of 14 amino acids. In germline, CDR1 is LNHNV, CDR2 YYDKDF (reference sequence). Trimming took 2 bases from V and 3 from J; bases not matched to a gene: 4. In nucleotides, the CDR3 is TGTGCCACCAGCAGACTAGCGGAGGACTACGAGCAGTACTTC. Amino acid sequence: CATSRLAEDYEQYF. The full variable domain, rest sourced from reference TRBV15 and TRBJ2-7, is DAMVIQNPRYQVTQFGKPVTLSCSQTLNHNVMYWYQQKSSQAPKLLFHYYDKDFNNEADTPDNFQSRRPNTSFCFLDIRSPGLGDTAMYLCATSRLAEDYEQYFGPGTRLTVT.

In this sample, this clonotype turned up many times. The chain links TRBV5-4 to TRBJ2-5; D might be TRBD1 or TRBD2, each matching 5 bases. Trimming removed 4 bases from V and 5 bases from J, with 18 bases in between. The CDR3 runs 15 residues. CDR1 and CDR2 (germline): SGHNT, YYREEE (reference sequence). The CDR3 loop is CASSQDPGPGETQYF. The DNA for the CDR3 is TGTGCCAGCAGCCAAGATCCGGGACCAGGGGAGACCCAGTACTTC.

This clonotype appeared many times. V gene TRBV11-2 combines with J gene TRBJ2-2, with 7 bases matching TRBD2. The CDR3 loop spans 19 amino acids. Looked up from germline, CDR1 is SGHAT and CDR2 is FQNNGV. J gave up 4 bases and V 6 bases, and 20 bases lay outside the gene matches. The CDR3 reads CASSSRTPRLALGTGELFF. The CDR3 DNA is TGTGCCAGCAGTTCACGAACACCGAGACTAGCATTAGGCACCGGGGAGCTGTTTTTT.